This passage covers 2 T cell receptor beta chains from one sample sequenced in a study of shared clonotypes between healthy human individuals. Some clones are missing from TCRdb's copy, which holds only in-frame ones; the method was immunoSEQ multiplex PCR. Among 2 million to 3 million clones listed, approximately 94% were seen once. The sequencing sample was made of naive CD4+ T cells from PBMCs. Subset noted: CD45RA+ positively selected. The receptors derive from a young man in good health. Some clones in this sample may be carry-over from other donors' samples.

This sequence joins TRBV21-1 and TRBJ2-1; TRBD2, as called in the table, went unchecked against the DNA. TRBV21-1 has pseudogene status. The CDR3 consists of 17 residues. The CDR3 DNA follows: TGTGCCAGCAGCTTTGTGGAGCGGGAGGTAAGAAGGAATGAGCAGTTCTTC. Translation: CASSFVEREVRRNEQFF.

The chain employs TRBV19 and TRBJ2-7; perhaps TRBD2 as D (5 bases). CDR1 and CDR2 from the germline V gene are LNHDA and SQIVND (reference sequence). Trimming stripped 3 bases from V and 3 bases from J, with 18 bases between. The CDR3 spans 16 residues. The CDR3 loop reads CASSIFGSGLDYEQYF. In DNA form, the CDR3 reads TGTGCCAGTAGTATCTTTGGGAGTGGACTTGACTACGAGCAGTACTTC. The variable domain in full, completed from reference TRBV19 and TRBJ2-7, reads DGGITQSPKYLFRKEGQNVTLSCEQNLNHDAMYWYRQDPGQGLRLIYYSQIVNDFQKGDIAEGYSVSREKKESFPLTVTSAQKNPTAFYLCASSIFGSGLDYEQYFGPGTRLTVT.